The next 17 T cell receptor beta chains were all read from a single sample in a study of blood T cell repertoires in COVID-19. Libraries were prepared by immunoSEQ multiplex PCR; TCRdb keeps only in-frame clonotypes and omits some of them. The sample contains 200,000 to 250,000 clones, 70% to 90% of which appear only once. The sequencing input was PBMCs or T cells enriched from blood (not recorded which). The source is a woman aged 45-60 years with acute COVID-19.

The genes are TRBV11-2 and TRBJ2-3, with TRBD1 as a possible D gene (6 bases). Germline V gives CDR1 SGHAT, CDR2 FQNNGV. Deletions cut 3 bases from V and 2 bases from J, with 9 bases between. This CDR3 comprises 14 residues. CDR3 protein: CASSFRTVTDTQYF. CDR3 nucleotides: TGTGCCAGCAGCTTCCGGACAGTCACAGATACGCAGTATTTT.

V is TRBV7-6 and J is TRBJ1-6; TRBD1 might be the D (6 bases). CDR1 and CDR2 from the germline V gene are SGHVS and FNYEAQ. Between the trimmed V and J ends, which lost 5 bases and 5 bases, there was a span of 19 bases. This CDR3 has 17 amino acids. The CDR3 nucleotides are TGTGCCAGCAGCCCTTCAATTGACAGGCAAAATAATTCACCCCTCCACTTT. Protein: CASSPSIDRQNNSPLHF.

The chain combines TRBV9 with TRBJ1-2; 7 bases are a match to TRBD1. The germline V gene has CDR1 SGDLS and CDR2 YYNGEE. This CDR3 region has 15 residues. V was pared by 3 bases and J by 0 bases, with 5 bases of the junction left unmatched. Written as DNA, the CDR3 is TGTGCCAGCAGCGCTGGGACAGCCCCTAACTATGGCTACACCTTC. Its protein is CASSAGTAPNYGYTF.

This rearrangement joins TRBV5-1 to TRBJ2-1; 9 bases fit TRBD1. The CDR3 runs to 15 residues. V lost 4 bases to trimming and J lost 3 bases; unmatched junction nucleotides: 5. Germline V gene data show CDR1 as SGHRS and CDR2 as YFSETQ. CDR3 sequence: CASSGPGQGYNEQFF. DNA for the CDR3: TGCGCCAGCAGCGGGCCGGGACAGGGCTACAATGAGCAGTTCTTC.

This clone was seen more than once but under ten times. The chain couples TRBV18 to TRBJ1-1; TRBD1 is a possible D gene (6 bases). The V end lost 3 bases, the J end lost 2 bases, and 10 bases lay between the germline ends. This CDR3 region has 14 residues. Germline V gene data show CDR1 as KGHSH and CDR2 as LQKENI. The CDR3, as DNA: TGTGCCAGCTCACCGGCGGGGGGCAACACTGAAGCTTTCTTT. Protein sequence: CASSPAGGNTEAFF.

In this sample, this clone turned up once. The chain is built from TRBV7-6 and TRBJ2-3; D is possibly TRBD1 (6 bases). Germline-derived CDR1 and CDR2 are SGHVS and FNYEAQ. V lost 6 bases and J 0 bases, leaving 16 bases between the germline ends. CDR3 size: 16 residues. CDR3 sequence: CASSPSRGGSTDTQYF. CDR3 nucleotides: TGTGCCAGCAGTCCCTCAAGAGGGGGAAGCACAGATACGCAGTATTTT.

The chain is built from TRBV7-3 and TRBJ2-1, with 9 bases fitting TRBD2. The germline gives CDR1 SGHTA, CDR2 FQGTGA. V lost 3 bases to trimming and J lost 5 bases; unmatched junction nucleotides: 5. This CDR3 contains 15 residues. The DNA for the CDR3 is TGTGCCAGCAGCTTTAGCGGGGGTGATCACAATGAGCAGTTCTTC. Translation gives CASSFSGGDHNEQFF. The variable domain in full, completed from reference TRBV7-3 and TRBJ2-1, reads GAGVSQTPSNKVTEKGKYVELRCDPISGHTALYWYRQSLGQGPEFLIYFQGTGAADDSGLPNDRFFAVRPEGSVSTLKIQRTERGDSAVYLCASSFSGGDHNEQFFGPGTRLTVL.

This clone showed up just a few times. The chain uses TRBV5-1 and TRBJ1-1, with 7 bases identical to TRBD1. V was clipped by 0 bases and J by 1 base; unmatched bases: 6. This CDR3 region has 16 residues. Per the germline V gene, CDR1 is SGHRS and CDR2 is YFSETQ. CDR3 coding DNA: TGCGCCAGCAGCTTGGATCCGGGACAGACGAACACTGAAGCTTTCTTT. Encoded protein: CASSLDPGQTNTEAFF.

This chain connects TRBV30 to TRBJ1-6; tentative D call: TRBD1 (6 bases). The CDR3 length is 15 residues. The V gene lost 3 bases and the J gene lost 7 bases, with 16 bases spanning the gap. Germline assignment: CDR1 GTSNPN and CDR2 SVGIG (reference sequence). In DNA, the CDR3 is TGTGCCTGGAGGGCGGACAGAGGGGCAAATTCACCCCTCCACTTT. This codes for CAWRADRGANSPLHF.

This clone was seen just once. The chain has TRBV3-1 (or the pseudogene TRBV3-2) and TRBJ2-5, with D possibly being TRBD1 (5 bases). V lost 1 base and J 4 bases, leaving 13 bases between the germline ends. The germline gives CDR1 LGHDT, CDR2 YNNKEL (reference sequence). CDR3 length: 15 amino acids. The CDR3 loop is CASSQVQGKAETQYF. The CDR3 DNA reads as TGTGCCAGCAGCCAAGTCCAGGGTAAGGCAGAGACCCAGTACTTC.

The chain recombines TRBV6-5 with TRBJ1-2; tentatively, D is TRBD1 (6 bases). V shed 4 bases and J shed 4 bases, with 16 bases lying between them. Per germline, CDR1 MNHEY and CDR2 SVGAGI. This CDR3 contains 15 residues. CDR3 coding DNA: TGTGCCAGCAGTTGGGGGCGGTATGGCATCTATGGCTACACCTTC. It codes for CASSWGRYGIYGYTF.

This rearrangement joins TRBV18 to TRBJ1-6; 10 bases line up with TRBD1. The CDR3 totals 14 residues. The germline V gene has CDR1 KGHSH and CDR2 LQKENI. After removal of 5 bases from V and 8 bases from J, the junction contained 3 bases not matched to a gene. The CDR3 bases are TGTGCCAGCTCAGCCGACAGGGGGCATTCACCCCTCCACTTT. Protein sequence: CASSADRGHSPLHF.

The chain is built from TRBV25-1 and TRBJ2-1, with TRBD2 matching over 7 bases. Unmatched junction bases numbered 5, after V lost 6 bases and J lost 3 bases. The CDR3 consists of 14 residues. CDR1 is MGHDK, CDR2 SYGVNS, per germline. The CDR3 loop reads CASRGAGSYNEQFF. CDR3 nucleotide sequence: TGTGCCAGCAGGGGAGCGGGGAGCTACAATGAGCAGTTCTTC.

V gene TRBV19 combines with J gene TRBJ1-4; tentative D call: TRBD1 (6 bases). CDR3 size: 16 residues. Trimming left V 6 bases short and J 8 bases short, with 22 bases between. From germline, CDR1 is LNHDA and CDR2 SQIVND (reference sequence). As DNA, the CDR3 is TGTGCCAGTAGATCGGGTATGGGGGCCTCAAGGGAAAAACTGTTTTTT. This gives the protein CASRSGMGASREKLFF.

The chain has TRBV19 and TRBJ1-1; TRBD1 agrees at 7 bases. The germline gives CDR1 LNHDA, CDR2 SQIVND (reference sequence). This CDR3 has 13 amino acids. V was pared by 5 bases and J by 5 bases, with 5 bases of the junction left unmatched. CDR3 region: CASSPPGGTEAFF. DNA of the CDR3: TGTGCCAGTAGTCCTCCAGGGGGAACTGAAGCTTTCTTT. The full variable domain, completed using reference TRBV19 and TRBJ1-1, is DGGITQSPKYLFRKEGQNVTLSCEQNLNHDAMYWYRQDPGQGLRLIYYSQIVNDFQKGDIAEGYSVSREKKESFPLTVTSAQKNPTAFYLCASSPPGGTEAFFGQGTRLTVV.

CDR3 loop: CASRTGGTGPYEQYF. The CDR3 DNA is TGTGCCAGCAGGACAGGCGGGACAGGGCCCTACGAGCAGTACTTC. This chain connects TRBV28 to TRBJ2-7, with 9 bases aligning to TRBD1. CDR3 length equals 15 residues. Germline V gene sequence: CDR1 MDHEN, CDR2 SYDVKM. The J segment lost 2 bases and the V segment lost 6 bases, leaving 8 bases of the junction unmatched.

The V gene is TRBV4-3, the J gene TRBJ1-4; tentative D call: TRBD1 (5 bases). The V end was cut by 4 bases, the J end by 8 bases, with 11 bases between. Germline V gene data show CDR1 as LGHNA and CDR2 as YSLEER. The CDR3 totals 13 residues. The CDR3: CASSRDFQEKLFF. CDR3 bases: TGCGCCAGCAGCCGGGACTTTCAAGAAAAACTGTTTTTT.